The clone carrying this TCR beta chain was observed at least ten times. The target antigen is unknown. These data come from a study of Graves' ophthalmopathy and Graves' hyperthyroidism. Study conclusions and caveats: Blood also carried most expanded thyroid clonotypes exceeding 0.001 frequency.

Amplification of TCR beta CDR3 regions used RNA transcripts. RT-PCR was first run with HTBI primers, then multiplex PCR in a second round. In TCRdb, the multiplex PCR reads were re-called with MiXCR into one record per CDR3 protein. The data contain about 480,000 distinct CDR3 sequences, approximately 15% of them singletons. The CDR3 contains 12 residues. V dropped 0 bases and J dropped 5 bases, with 7 bases sitting between them. In germline, CDR1 is DFQATT, CDR2 SNEGSKA (reference sequence). The rearrangement uses TRBV20-1 and TRBJ2-5; D unclear. Sequencing was carried out using blood. The receptor comes from a woman aged 25 to 45 with Graves' ophthalmopathy. The CDR3 sequence: CSARDGSETQYF. Written as DNA, the CDR3 is TGCAGTGCTAGAGACGGTAGCGAGACCCAGTACTTC.